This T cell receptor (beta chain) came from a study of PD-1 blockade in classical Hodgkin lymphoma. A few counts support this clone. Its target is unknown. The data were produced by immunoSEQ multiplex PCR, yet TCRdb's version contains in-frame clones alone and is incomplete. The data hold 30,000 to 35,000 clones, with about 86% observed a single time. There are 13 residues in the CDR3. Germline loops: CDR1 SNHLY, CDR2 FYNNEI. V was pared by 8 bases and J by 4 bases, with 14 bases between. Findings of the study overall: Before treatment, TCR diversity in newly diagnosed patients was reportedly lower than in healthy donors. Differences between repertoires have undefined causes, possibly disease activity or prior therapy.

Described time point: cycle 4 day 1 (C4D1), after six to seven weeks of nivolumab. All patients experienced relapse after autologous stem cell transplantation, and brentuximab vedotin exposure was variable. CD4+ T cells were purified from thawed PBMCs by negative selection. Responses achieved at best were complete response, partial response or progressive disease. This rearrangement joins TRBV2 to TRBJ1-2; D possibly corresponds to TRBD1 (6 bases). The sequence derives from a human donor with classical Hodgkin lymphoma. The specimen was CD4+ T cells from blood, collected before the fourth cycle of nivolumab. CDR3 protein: CASGYRATYGYTF. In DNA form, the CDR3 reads TGTGCCAGCGGGTACAGGGCGACCTATGGCTACACCTTC.